This TCR beta chain is drawn from a study of molecular identifiers for immune sequencing clone quantification. Via MiXCR, TCRdb re-called the PCR reads, giving one row per CDR3 protein. The table lists about 500,000 distinct CDR3 sequences, 20% to 25% of them singletons. This CDR3 spans 14 amino acids. This clonotype has a count of ten or more. Compared with germline, one end of the junction differs, possibly owing to a read error. The receptor was derived from a human donor in good health. Some libraries in this study had Jurkat cell RNA spiked in. The rearrangement uses TRBV12-3 or TRBV12-4 and TRBJ2-5; TRBD2 is a possible D gene (5 bases). The sequenced sample consisted of naive CD8+ T cells from blood, with Jurkat cell RNA spiked in. Sample subset: FACS-sorted CD8+CD4-CCR7+CD45RA+ naive T cells. CDR3 sequence (DNA): TGCGCCAGCAGCTTGCGGGCTGTTCAAGAGACCCAGTACTTC. This sequence encodes CASSLRAVQETQYF.